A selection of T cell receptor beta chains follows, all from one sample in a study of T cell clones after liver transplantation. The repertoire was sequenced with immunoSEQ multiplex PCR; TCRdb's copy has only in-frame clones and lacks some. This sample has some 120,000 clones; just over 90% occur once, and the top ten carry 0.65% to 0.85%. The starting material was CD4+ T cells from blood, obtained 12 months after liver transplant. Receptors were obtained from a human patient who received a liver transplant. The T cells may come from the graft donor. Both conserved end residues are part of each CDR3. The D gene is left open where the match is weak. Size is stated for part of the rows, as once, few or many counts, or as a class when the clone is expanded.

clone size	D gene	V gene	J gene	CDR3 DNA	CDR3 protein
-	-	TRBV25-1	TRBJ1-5	TGTGCCAGCAGTGCCCGGAAGGGGATAAGCAATCAGCCCCAGCATTTT	CASSARKGISNQPQHF
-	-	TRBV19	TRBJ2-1	TGTGCCAGTAGCAGGCAGCCAAGCTCCTACAATGAGCAGTTCTTC	CASSRQPSSYNEQFF
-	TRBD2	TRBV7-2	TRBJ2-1	TGTGCCAGCAGCTTAGGGTGGCGGGAGTACTACAATGAGCAGTTCTTC	CASSLGWREYYNEQFF
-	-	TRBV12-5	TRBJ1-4	TGTGCTAGTGGTTTGGCATCGGGTGCAACTAATGAAAAACTGTTTTTT	CASGLASGATNEKLFF
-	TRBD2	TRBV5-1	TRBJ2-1	TGCGCCAGCAGCTTCCTTCCTAGCGGAGACAATGAGCAGTTCTTC	CASSFLPSGDNEQFF
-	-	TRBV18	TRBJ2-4	TGTGCCAGCTCACCAGGGACAACGGACATTCAGTACTTC	CASSPGTTDIQYF
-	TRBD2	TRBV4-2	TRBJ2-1	TGTGCCAGCAGCCAATCTATTGGTAGCGGGAGAAGGGAGCAGTTCTTC	CASSQSIGSGRREQFF
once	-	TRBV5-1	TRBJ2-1	TGCGCCGCAAGACTAGATCCTAGCTCCTACAATGAGCAGTTCTTC	CAARLDPSSYNEQFF
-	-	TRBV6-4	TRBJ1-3	TGTGCCAGCAGTGAACCGCAGGGGTGTACGATAAACTCTGGAAACACCATATATTTT	CASSEPQGCTINSGNTIYF
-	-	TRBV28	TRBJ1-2	TGTGCCAGCGTTGGGTCAGGCTATGGCTACACCTTC	CASVGSGYGYTF
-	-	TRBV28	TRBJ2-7	TGTGCCAGCACCAAGAGCTGGGGCTACTACGAGCAGTACTTC	CASTKSWGYYEQYF
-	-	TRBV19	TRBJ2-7	TGTGCCAGTAGTATCAGGACCTCCCTCCAGGTTTACGAGCAGTACTTC	CASSIRTSLQVYEQYF
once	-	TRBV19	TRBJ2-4	TGTGCCAGTAGGTCAGGGTACATTCAGTACTTC	CASRSGYIQYF
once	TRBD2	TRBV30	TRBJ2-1	TGTGCCTGGAGGAACCTAGCGGGAGGGCCTCGAAATGAGCAGTTCTTC	CAWRNLAGGPRNEQFF
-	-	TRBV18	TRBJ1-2	TGTGCCAGCTCACCAGGGGGAGCTAACTATGGCTACACCTTC	CASSPGGANYGYTF
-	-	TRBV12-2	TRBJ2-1	TGTGCAAGTCGCTTAAGGTGGAATGAGCAGTTCTTC	CASRLRWNEQFF
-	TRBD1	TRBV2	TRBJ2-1	TGTGCCAGCAGAGGGGACAGGGGGTTGTACAATGAGCAGTTCTTC	CASRGDRGLYNEQFF
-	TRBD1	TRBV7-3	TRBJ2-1	TGTGCCAGCAGCTCACAGGGGGCCCCTCGTGAGCAGTTCTTC	CASSSQGAPREQFF
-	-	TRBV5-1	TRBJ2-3	TGCGCCAGCAGCTTGATGAGGGTCGGAGATACGCAGTATTTT	CASSLMRVGDTQYF
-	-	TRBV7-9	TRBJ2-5	TGTGCCAGCAGCTTGTATGGTAGGGAGACCCAGTACTTC	CASSLYGRETQYF
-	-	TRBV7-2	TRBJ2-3	TGTGCCAGCAGCTTAGCAGGCGGACCTCGGGCAGATACGCAGTATTTT	CASSLAGGPRADTQYF
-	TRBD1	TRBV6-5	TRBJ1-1	TGTGCCAGCAGTTTCCAGGGACAGCACACTGAAGCTTTCTTT	CASSFQGQHTEAFF
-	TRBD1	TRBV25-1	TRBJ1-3	TGTGCCAGCGCTTTGGGACAGAGAAACACCATATATTTT	CASALGQRNTIYF
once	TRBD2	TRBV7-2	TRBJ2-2	TGTGCCAGCAGACATCAGCGGGAAAGTACCACCGGGGAGCTGTTTTTT	CASRHQRESTTGELFF
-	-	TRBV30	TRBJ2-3	TGTGCCTGGAGGAGTTGGGACCAAACCCCAGATACGCAGTATTTT	CAWRSWDQTPDTQYF
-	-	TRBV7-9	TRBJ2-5	TGTGCCAGCAGCTTACAGGCACAAGAGACCCAGTACTTC	CASSLQAQETQYF
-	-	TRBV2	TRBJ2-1	TGTGCCAGCAGGGCCGTCCGTGAGCAGTTCTTC	CASRAVREQFF
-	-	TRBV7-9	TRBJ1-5	TGTGCCAGCAGCTCGCTTGGGGATAGCAATCAGCCCCAGCATTTT	CASSSLGDSNQPQHF
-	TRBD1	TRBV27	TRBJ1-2	TGTGCCAGCAGGACAGGGATCTCCTACACCTTC	CASRTGISYTF
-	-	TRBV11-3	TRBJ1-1	TGTGCCAGCAGAGTAGCAGGGCACACTGAAGCTTTCTTT	CASRVAGHTEAFF
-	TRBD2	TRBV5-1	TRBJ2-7	TGCGCCAGCAGCACGGGACTAGCGGGAGGGCCTCACGAGCAGTACTTC	CASSTGLAGGPHEQYF
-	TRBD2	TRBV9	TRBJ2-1	TGTGCCAGCAGCGTAGCTAGCGGGAGTTGGAATGAGCAGTTCTTC	CASSVASGSWNEQFF
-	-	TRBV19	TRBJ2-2	TGTGCCAGTAGCCCACAAGGGGCCGGGGAGCTGTTTTTT	CASSPQGAGELFF
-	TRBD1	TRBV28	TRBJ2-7	TGTGCCAGCAAAGACAGGGTGGCCTACGAGCAGTACTTC	CASKDRVAYEQYF
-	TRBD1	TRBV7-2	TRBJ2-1	TGTGCCAGCAGCTTAGGACAGGGCTGGAACAATGAGCAGTTCTTC	CASSLGQGWNNEQFF
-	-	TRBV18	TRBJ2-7	TGTGCCAGCTCACCTCCGCCGGGGAAGTACGAGCAGTACTTC	CASSPPPGKYEQYF
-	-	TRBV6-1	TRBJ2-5	TGTGCCAGCAGTGAAGCGGGCCAAGAGACCCAGTACTTC	CASSEAGQETQYF
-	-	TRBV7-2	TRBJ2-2	TGTGCCAGCATCTTCGGGACCAACACCGGGGAGCTGTTTTTT	CASIFGTNTGELFF
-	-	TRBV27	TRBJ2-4	TGTGCCAGCAGTTTAGCGCCGGGTGGGAAAAACATTCAGTACTTC	CASSLAPGGKNIQYF
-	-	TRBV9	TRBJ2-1	TGTGCCAGCAGCGTAGGGCAGCCCTACAATGAGCAGTTCTTC	CASSVGQPYNEQFF
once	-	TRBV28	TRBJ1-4	TGTGCCAGCAGTTTTACTAGAGGGGGATTTTTTGAAAAACTGTTTTTT	CASSFTRGGFFEKLFF
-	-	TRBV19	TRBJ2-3	TGTGCCAGTAGTATGAGGCAGGGTGGGGATACGCAGTATTTT	CASSMRQGGDTQYF
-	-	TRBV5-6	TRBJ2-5	TGTGCCAGCAGCTTGGGCAGCCAAGAGACCCAGTACTTC	CASSLGSQETQYF
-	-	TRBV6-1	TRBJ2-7	TGTGCCAGCAGTGAAGGGACAGCAAGCTCTGGACAGTACTTC	CASSEGTASSGQYF
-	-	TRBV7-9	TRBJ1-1	TGTGCCAGCACCCTCGAGACAGGGAACACTGAAGCTTTCTTT	CASTLETGNTEAFF
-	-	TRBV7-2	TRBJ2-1	TGTGCCAGCAGCGTGGACTTTTACAATGAGCAGTTCTTC	CASSVDFYNEQFF
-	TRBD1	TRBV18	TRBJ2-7	TGTGCCAGCTCACCACGACAGGGGGACGAGCAGTACTTC	CASSPRQGDEQYF
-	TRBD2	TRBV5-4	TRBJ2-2	TGTGCCAGCAGCTTGTGGCGGGAGGGTCCCGGGGAGCTGTTTTTT	CASSLWREGPGELFF
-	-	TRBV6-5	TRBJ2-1	TGTGCCAGCAGTTACCAGGGACAGCAGTTCTTC	CASSYQGQQFF
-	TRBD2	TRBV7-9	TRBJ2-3	TGTGCCAGCAGCCCCCCGGCGGGAGGGAGCACAGATACGCAGTATTTT	CASSPPAGGSTDTQYF
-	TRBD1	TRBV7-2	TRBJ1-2	TGTGCCAGCAGCCCAGACAGGGGCAGGGATGGCTACACCTTC	CASSPDRGRDGYTF
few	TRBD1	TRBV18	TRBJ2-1	TGTGCCAGCTCACTCGACAGGGGGTACAATGAGCAGTTCTTC	CASSLDRGYNEQFF
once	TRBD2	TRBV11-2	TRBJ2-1	TGTGCCAGCAGCTCGCGTGCTTCGGGACTAGCCGTGGATGAGCAGTTCTTC	CASSSRASGLAVDEQFF
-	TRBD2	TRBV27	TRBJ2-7	TGTGCCAGCAGTATACTAGCGGGATTGGAGGGGCAGCAGTACTTC	CASSILAGLEGQQYF
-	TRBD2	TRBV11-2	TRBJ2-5	TGTGCCAGCAGCACAATAGCGGGAGTCCCCACAAGACAAGAGACCCAGTACTTC	CASSTIAGVPTRQETQYF
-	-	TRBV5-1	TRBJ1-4	TGCGCCAGCAGCCCGGAGGTGGGGGTTACTGAAAAACTGTTTTTT	CASSPEVGVTEKLFF
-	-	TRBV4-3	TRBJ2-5	TGCGCCAGCAGCCTGGCTGCCCAGGAGGGTCCAGAGACCCAGTACTTC	CASSLAAQEGPETQYF
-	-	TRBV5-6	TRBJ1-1	TGTGCCAGCAGCTTGCCCCAGCTCGACACTGAAGCTTTCTTT	CASSLPQLDTEAFF
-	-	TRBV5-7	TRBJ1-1	TGTGCCAGCAGCTTGAGGGGGAGAGGTGAAGCTTTCTTT	CASSLRGRGEAFF